The entry below describes one T cell receptor beta chain. Method: immunoSEQ multiplex PCR; TCRdb's copy keeps in-frame clones and lacks some. The table has about 150,000 clones, just under 95% seen once. This record belongs to a study of control samples from healthy donors and cancer patients. Sequencing was done on a sample of PBMCs. The receptor comes from a man aged 60 to 75 with colorectal cancer.

The CDR3 DNA reads as TGCGCCAGCAGCTTGACGGGACAGCCTAGCTCTGGAAACACCATATATTTT. Translated: CASSLTGQPSSGNTIYF. The V gene is TRBV5-1, the J gene TRBJ1-3; 7 bases are a match to TRBD1. Germline V lookup: CDR1 SGHRS, CDR2 YFSETQ. This CDR3 contains 17 residues. Trimming took 1 base from V and 0 from J; bases not matched to a gene: 7.